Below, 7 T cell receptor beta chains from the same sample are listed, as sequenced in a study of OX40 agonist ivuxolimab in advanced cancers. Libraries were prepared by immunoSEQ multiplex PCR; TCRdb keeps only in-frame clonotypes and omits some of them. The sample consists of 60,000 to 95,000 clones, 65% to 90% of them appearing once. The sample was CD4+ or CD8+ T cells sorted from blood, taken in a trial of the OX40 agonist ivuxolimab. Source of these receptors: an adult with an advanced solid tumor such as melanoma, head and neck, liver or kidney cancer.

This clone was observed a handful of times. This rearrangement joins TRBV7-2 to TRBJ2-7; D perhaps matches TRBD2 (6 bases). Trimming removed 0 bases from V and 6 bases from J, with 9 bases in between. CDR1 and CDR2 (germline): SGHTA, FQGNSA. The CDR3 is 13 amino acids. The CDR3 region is CASSLAGGGEQYF. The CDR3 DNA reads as TGTGCCAGCAGCTTAGCGGGGGGTGGCGAGCAGTACTTC.

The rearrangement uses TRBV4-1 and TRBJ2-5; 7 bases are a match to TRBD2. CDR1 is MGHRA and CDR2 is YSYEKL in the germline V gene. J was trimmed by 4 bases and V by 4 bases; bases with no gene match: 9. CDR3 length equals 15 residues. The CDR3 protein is CASSPILAARETQYF. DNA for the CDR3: TGCGCCAGCAGCCCCATTCTAGCGGCCAGAGAGACCCAGTACTTC.

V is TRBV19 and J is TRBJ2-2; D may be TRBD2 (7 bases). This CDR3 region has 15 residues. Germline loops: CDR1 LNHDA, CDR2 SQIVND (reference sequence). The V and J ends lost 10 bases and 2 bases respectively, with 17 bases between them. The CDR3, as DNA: TGTGCCACTCAAGGGGGGGCGCTTAACACCGGGGAGCTGTTTTTT. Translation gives CATQGGALNTGELFF.

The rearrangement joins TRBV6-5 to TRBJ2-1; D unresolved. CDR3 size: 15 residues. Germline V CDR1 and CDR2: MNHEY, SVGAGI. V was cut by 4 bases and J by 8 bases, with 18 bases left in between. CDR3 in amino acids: CASSSQQLDFDEQFF. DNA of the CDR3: TGTGCCAGCAGTTCTCAGCAGCTTGATTTCGATGAGCAGTTCTTC.

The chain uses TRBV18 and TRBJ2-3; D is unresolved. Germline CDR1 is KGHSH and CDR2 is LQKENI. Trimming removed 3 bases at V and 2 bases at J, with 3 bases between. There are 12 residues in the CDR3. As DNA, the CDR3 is TGTGCCAGCTCACCGTTCACAGATACGCAGTATTTT. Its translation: CASSPFTDTQYF.

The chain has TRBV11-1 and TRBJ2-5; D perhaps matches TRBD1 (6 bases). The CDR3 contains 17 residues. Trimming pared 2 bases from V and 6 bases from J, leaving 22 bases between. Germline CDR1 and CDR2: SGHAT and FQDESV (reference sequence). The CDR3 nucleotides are TGTGCCAGCAGCTTATCCGGTCCACAGGCCCAGGGGAAGACCCAGTACTTC. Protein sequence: CASSLSGPQAQGKTQYF.

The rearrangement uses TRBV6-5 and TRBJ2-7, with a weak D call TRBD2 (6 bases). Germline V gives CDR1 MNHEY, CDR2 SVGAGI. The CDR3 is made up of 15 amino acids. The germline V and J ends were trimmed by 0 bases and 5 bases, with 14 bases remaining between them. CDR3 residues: CASSYSRRGWDEQYF. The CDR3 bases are TGTGCCAGCAGTTACTCGCGGAGGGGATGGGACGAGCAGTACTTC.